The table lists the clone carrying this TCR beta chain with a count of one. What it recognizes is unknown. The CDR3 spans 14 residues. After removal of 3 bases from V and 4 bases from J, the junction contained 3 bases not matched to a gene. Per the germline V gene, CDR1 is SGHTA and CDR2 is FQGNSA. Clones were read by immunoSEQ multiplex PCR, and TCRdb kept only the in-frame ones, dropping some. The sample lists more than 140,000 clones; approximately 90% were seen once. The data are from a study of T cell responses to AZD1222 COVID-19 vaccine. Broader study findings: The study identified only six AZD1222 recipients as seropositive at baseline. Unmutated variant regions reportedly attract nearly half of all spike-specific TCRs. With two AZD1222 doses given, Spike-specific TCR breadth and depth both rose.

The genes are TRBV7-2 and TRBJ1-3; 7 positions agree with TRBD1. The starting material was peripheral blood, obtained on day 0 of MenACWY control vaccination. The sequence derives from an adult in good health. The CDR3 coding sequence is TGTGCCAGCAGCTTTACAGGGGCGGGAAACACCATATATTTT. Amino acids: CASSFTGAGNTIYF.